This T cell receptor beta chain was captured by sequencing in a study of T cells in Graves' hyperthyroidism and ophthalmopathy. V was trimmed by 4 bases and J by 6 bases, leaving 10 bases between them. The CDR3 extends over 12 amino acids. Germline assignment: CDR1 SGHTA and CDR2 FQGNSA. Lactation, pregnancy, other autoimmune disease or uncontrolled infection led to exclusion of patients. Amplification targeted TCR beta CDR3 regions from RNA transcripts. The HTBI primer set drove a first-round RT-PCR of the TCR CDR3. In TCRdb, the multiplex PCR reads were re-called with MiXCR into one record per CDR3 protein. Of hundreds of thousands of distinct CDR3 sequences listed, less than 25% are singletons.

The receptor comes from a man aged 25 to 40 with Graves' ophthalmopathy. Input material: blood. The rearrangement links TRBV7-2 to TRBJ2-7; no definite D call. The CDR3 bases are TGTGCCAGCAGCTGGCCCGGTGTCGAGCAGTACTTC. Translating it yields CASSWPGVEQYF.